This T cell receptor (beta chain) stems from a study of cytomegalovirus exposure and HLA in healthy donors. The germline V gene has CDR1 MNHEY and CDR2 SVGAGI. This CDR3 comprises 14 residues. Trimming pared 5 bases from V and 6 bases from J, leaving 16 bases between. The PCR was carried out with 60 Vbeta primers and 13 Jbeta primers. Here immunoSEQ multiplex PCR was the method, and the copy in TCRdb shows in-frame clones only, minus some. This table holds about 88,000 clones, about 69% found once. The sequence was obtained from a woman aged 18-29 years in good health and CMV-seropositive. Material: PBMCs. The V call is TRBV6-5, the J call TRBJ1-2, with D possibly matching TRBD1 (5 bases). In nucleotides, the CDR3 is TGTGCCAGCAGTCCTTCGGGGGGACGTGATGGCTACACCTTC. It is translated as CASSPSGGRDGYTF.